A selection of T cell receptor beta chains follows, all from one sample in a study of cytomegalovirus exposure and HLA in healthy donors. Sequencing used immunoSEQ multiplex PCR; TCRdb keeps in-frame clones, though not all of them. This table holds under 140,000 clones, around 88% found once. The sequencing sample was made of PBMCs. These receptors all come from a man aged 40-49 years in good health and CMV-seronegative. Each CDR3 is given with its conserved first and last residue.

TRBV29-1 CSVMPLPGDTQYF
TRBV9 CASSVTRQGFEQYF
TRBV28 CASSATGGSYEQYF
TRBV25-1 CASNEGQGRGYTF
TRBV19 CASSIDGHRGGGASGYTF
TRBV2 CASTGGYGYTF
TRBV29-1 CSPSPFETGDGDTQYF
TRBV6-5 CASSSPTDTQYF
TRBV19 CASSILTGGQQYF
TRBV5-1 CASSHPDRLNTEAFF
TRBV9 CASSAQGENTEAFF
TRBV6-1 CASSEGQGQPQHF
TRBV5-1 CASTLGQAMNTEAFF
TRBV2 CASSPRQGYNYEQYF
TRBV29-1 CSVVPSNTGELFF
TRBV4-3 CASSARLAGAYNEQFF
TRBV5-1 CASSLGQGSQYF
TRBV6-1 CASRGAGGAYEQYF
TRBV4-2 CASSQRIGVNYGYTF
TRBV6-5 CASSYAAGYNEQFF
TRBV6-1 CASTLDRAGGYTF
TRBV10-3 CAARPPRGEKLFF
TRBV27 CASSMTGFNQPQHF
TRBV30 CAWRAFYNSPLHF
TRBV5-4 CASSPLVGGGNTEAFF
TRBV18 CASSPTAGTGRNQPQHF
TRBV9 CASSVDRETQYF
TRBV19 CASSIIGADKAFF
TRBV29-1 CSVALFGGYYGYTF
TRBV7-6 CASSLGQGPNTEAFF
TRBV2 CASSEAYRDNEKLFF
TRBV6-1 CASQRDRGYYEQYF
TRBV5-1 CASSYLDEAGTEAFF
TRBV7-9 CASSSDTLREQYF
TRBV5-1 CASSLWSEPGEKLFF
TRBV7-2 CASSLAKRVTAWTSPLHF
TRBV5-8 CASRRTGVGEQYF
TRBV6-1 CASSESRGSYEQYF
TRBV4-2 CASSQGAGQANTEAFF
TRBV29-1 CSVETGVGTEAFF
TRBV7-9 CASSQLQGNTEAFF
TRBV6-5 CASSRDYDIQETQYF
TRBV30 CAWSVPGSDTEAFF
TRBV9 CASSVAGDFDNEQFF
TRBV19 CASDRGNQPQHF
TRBV19 CASSISGVKNIQYF
TRBV18 CASSPAGQGNQPQHF
TRBV5-1 CASRNGIDRSNYGYTF
TRBV27 CASSLLQDSNQPQHF
TRBV18 CASSLSDSRFSNQPQHF
TRBV19 CASSIKRDRSENEKLFF
TRBV30 CAWSRKPEAFF
TRBV5-1 CASRLTYRGANEKLFF
TRBV6-1 CASSVSGSPYEQYF
TRBV14 CASSQYQVPYEQYF